This is a list of T cell receptor beta chains from one sample in a study of T cells in Graves' hyperthyroidism and ophthalmopathy. TCRdb re-called the multiplex PCR reads through MiXCR, storing one row per CDR3 protein. This table holds more than 100,000 distinct CDR3 sequences, 40% to 50% found once. Sequences were obtained from blood. Receptors originate from a man in his forties or fifties with Graves' hyperthyroidism. Each CDR3 is given with its conserved first and last residue. Each record gives: clone size, V gene, D gene, J gene, CDR3 DNA, CDR3 protein. A D gene is named only where the DNA matches it firmly. Clone sizes are given selectively: once, few, many, or a class where the clone is expanded.

many	TRBV6-5	TRBD1	TRBJ1-2	TGTGCCAGCAGTTACTACCGGACAGGGACGAACTATGGCTACACCTTC	CASSYYRTGTNYGYTF
-	TRBV20-1	-	TRBJ1-5	TGCAGTATACATCAGCCCCAGCATTTT	CSIHQPQHF
many	TRBV6-5	TRBD1	TRBJ2-3	TGTGCCAGCAGCCGGGACAGGGTAACAGATACGCAGTATTTT	CASSRDRVTDTQYF
many	TRBV5-8	-	TRBJ1-1	TGTGCCAGCAGCTTGCTAAGTCGGTACACTGAAGCTTTCTTT	CASSLLSRYTEAFF
few	TRBV4-2	-	TRBJ1-3	TGTGCCAGCAGTCGCCCCCAGGGGTCTGGAAACACCATATATTTT	CASSRPQGSGNTIYF
-	TRBV20-1	TRBD1	TRBJ1-2	TGCAGTGCTATTTGGTTTAGGGGGCGCTTCGACTGGGGCTACACCTTC	CSAIWFRGRFDWGYTF
-	TRBV7-9	-	TRBJ2-3	TGTGCCAGCAGCTACGCATCCTACGGCACAGATACGCGGTATTTT	CASSYASYGTDTRYF
many	TRBV12-3/TRBV12-4	TRBD1	TRBJ1-1	TGTGCCAGCAGTTCAGTGGGAATGGGACAGGGAGGATGGGGAACTGAAGCTTTCTTT	CASSSVGMGQGGWGTEAFF
many	TRBV20-1	TRBD1	TRBJ1-1	TGCAGTGCTAACGAACAGGGGGCTACCCCTGAAGCTTTCTTT	CSANEQGATPEAFF
-	TRBV7-6	TRBD1	TRBJ2-7	TGTGCCAGCAGCTTTAGGGGGGGACAGGGGAGCATCGAGCAGTACTTC	CASSFRGGQGSIEQYF
many	TRBV20-1	TRBD2	TRBJ2-7	TGCAGTGCACCGGGACTAGCGGGATTTTACGAGCAGTACTTC	CSAPGLAGFYEQYF
many	TRBV6-5	TRBD1	TRBJ1-6	TGTGCCAGCAGCCACGGGACAGCAAATTCACCCCTCCACTTT	CASSHGTANSPLHF
many	TRBV5-5	-	TRBJ1-1	TGTGCCAGCAGCTTGGTGGTCGTGAACACTGAAGCTTTCTTT	CASSLVVVNTEAFF
many	TRBV7-9	TRBD2	TRBJ2-7	TGTGCCAGCAGCAGCTCTAGCGGGGGGCCCTCCTACGAGCGGTACTTC	CASSSSSGGPSYERYF
-	TRBV5-4	-	TRBJ1-2	TGTGCCAGCAGCCCGGCGACCGGAACTCCAGACTATGGCTACACCTTC	CASSPATGTPDYGYTF
many	TRBV20-1	-	TRBJ1-2	TGCAGTGTCCGATCAAACAGGGTAGGAGGCTACACCTTC	CSVRSNRVGGYTF
-	TRBV20-1	-	TRBJ1-5	TGCAGTGCTGAAGGCGGGCAGCATTTT	CSAEGGQHF
few	TRBV7-2	TRBD2	TRBJ2-1	TGTGCCAGCAGCTTAAGGCGGGAGGTACCCTACAATGAGCAGTTCTTC	CASSLRREVPYNEQFF
-	TRBV2	-	TRBJ2-2	TGCGCCAGCAGTGAAATCCGCACCGGGGAGCCGTTTTTT	CASSEIRTGEPFF
-	TRBV7-9	TRBD2	TRBJ2-5	TGTGCCAGCAGCTTGGGCGGGGGTGGAGAGACCCAGTACTTC	CASSLGGGGETQYF
-	TRBV15	-	TRBJ2-6	TGTGCCACCAGCAGAGATGGCAGTCTCTCCTACGTCCTGACTTTC	CATSRDGSLSYVLTF
-	TRBV9	TRBD2	TRBJ2-1	TGTGCCAGCGGCGTTGGCGGGAGGGTGGATGAGCAGTTCTTC	CASGVGGRVDEQFF
many	TRBV15	-	TRBJ2-4	TGTGCCACCAGCATCGACCGGGTATCGGCAAACATTCAGTACTTC	CATSIDRVSANIQYF
-	TRBV13	-	TRBJ1-1	TGTGCCAGCAGCCCCGGGGGGGAGGTGGGGAACACTGAAGCTTTCTTT	CASSPGGEVGNTEAFF
few	TRBV3-1	-	TRBJ1-2	TGTGCCAGCAGCCAAAGGGGGGCAGACGGAGGCTACACCTTC	CASSQRGADGGYTF
-	TRBV9	-	TRBJ2-7	TGTGCCAGCAGCGTAGAGGACGGCCGGAGGGAGCAGTACTTC	CASSVEDGRREQYF
many	TRBV4-3	-	TRBJ1-6	TGCGCCAGCAGACGAACAGCGGGGTCACCCCTCCACTTT	CASRRTAGSPLHF
many	TRBV20-1	-	TRBJ2-3	TGCAGTGCTAGAGATACCGCCGATGAATATACGCAGTATTTT	CSARDTADEYTQYF
-	TRBV2	-	TRBJ2-7	TGTGCCAGCAGTAAGGACGGAACCTACGAGCAGTGCTTC	CASSKDGTYEQCF
-	TRBV5-1	-	TRBJ2-7	TGTGCCCACTTCCTAGGAAACCGCGAGCAGTACTTC	CAHFLGNREQYF
many	TRBV4-2	-	TRBJ1-2	TGTGCCAGCAGCCAAGGAAACGATATGTTCCCCGGGGATGGCTACACCTTC	CASSQGNDMFPGDGYTF
-	TRBV29-1	-	TRBJ1-1	TGCAGCTTCCAGGGCCTTTGGACTGAAGCTTTCTTT	CSFQGLWTEAFF
many	TRBV2	TRBD1	TRBJ2-1	TGTGCCAGCAGTCTACAGGGGGTTGGTGGGAATGAGCAGTTCTTC	CASSLQGVGGNEQFF
many	TRBV29-1	-	TRBJ2-5	TGCAGCGTTGAAGTGCGGGGAGACAGGCCAGAGACCCAGTACTTC	CSVEVRGDRPETQYF
-	TRBV11-2	-	TRBJ2-5	TGTGCCAGCGGCCGACGGGGAGGGGGGACCCAGTACTTC	CASGRRGGGTQYF
many	TRBV2	-	TRBJ2-7	TGTGCCAGCAGTGAAGCGCTGGGGGGAGCGCAGTACTTC	CASSEALGGAQYF
-	TRBV7-3	-	TRBJ2-7	TGTGCCAGCAGCTTAACGAAAGGTATAGGCGAGCAGTACTTC	CASSLTKGIGEQYF
many	TRBV19	-	TRBJ1-4	TGTGCCAGTAGGGGGGCAGCTGCAACTAATGAAAAACTGTTTTTT	CASRGAAATNEKLFF
many	TRBV7-9	-	TRBJ1-5	TGTGCCAGCAGCGCCTATGGGGGGGAGCTTCAGCCCCAGCATTTT	CASSAYGGELQPQHF